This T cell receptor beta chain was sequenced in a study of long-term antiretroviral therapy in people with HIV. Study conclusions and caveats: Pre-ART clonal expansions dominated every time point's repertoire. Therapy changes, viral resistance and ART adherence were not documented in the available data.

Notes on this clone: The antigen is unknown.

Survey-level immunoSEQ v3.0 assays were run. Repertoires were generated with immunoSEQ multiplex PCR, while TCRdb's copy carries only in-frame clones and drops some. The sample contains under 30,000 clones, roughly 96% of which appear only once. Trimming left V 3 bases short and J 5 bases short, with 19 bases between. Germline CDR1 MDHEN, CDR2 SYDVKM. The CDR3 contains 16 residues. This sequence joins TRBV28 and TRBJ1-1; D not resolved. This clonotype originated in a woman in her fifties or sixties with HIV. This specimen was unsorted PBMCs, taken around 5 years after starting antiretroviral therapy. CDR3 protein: CASSFSTTRLPTEAFF. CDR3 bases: TGTGCCAGCAGTTTTTCCACAACAAGGCTCCCTACTGAAGCTTTCTTT.